The next 27 T cell receptor beta chains were all read from a single sample in a study of early T cells in non-severe SARS-CoV-2 infection. From the 5' RACE reads, TCRdb called clonotypes with MiXCR, one entry per CDR3 protein. The repertoire includes approximately 70,000 distinct CDR3 sequences, 9% to 10% of them detected once, and roughly 16% sits in the top ten. The input for sequencing was whole blood, taken at baseline. All receptors derive from an adult who was a healthcare worker with PCR-confirmed SARS-CoV-2 infection or an uninfected control (not recorded which).

The chain carries TRBV10-3 and TRBJ1-5; tentative D call: TRBD1 (5 bases). Deletions cut 2 bases from V and 3 bases from J, with 17 bases between. Germline loops: CDR1 ENHRY, CDR2 SYGVKD. The CDR3 covers 17 residues. The CDR3 loop reads CAISEGPRTQYNQPQHF. As DNA, the CDR3 is TGTGCCATCAGTGAGGGGCCTCGGACACAATACAATCAGCCCCAGCATTTT.

This clonotype was detected only a few times. The CDR3 DNA reads TGTGCCAGCTCACCCGACCATTCCTACAATGAGCAGTTCTTC. This codes for CASSPDHSYNEQFF. The chain combines TRBV18 with TRBJ2-1; D remains ambiguous. V was clipped by 3 bases and J by 1 base, with 7 bases between them. CDR1 is KGHSH and CDR2 is LQKENI in the germline V gene. There are 14 residues in the CDR3. Variable domain in full (rest from reference TRBV18 and TRBJ2-1): NAGVMQNPRHLVRRRGQEARLRCSPMKGHSHVYWYRQLPEEGLKFMVYLQKENIIDESGMPKERFSAEFPKEGPSILRIQQVVRGDSAAYFCASSPDHSYNEQFFGPGTRLTVL.

This clonotype was observed many times. The chain has TRBV28 and TRBJ2-7, with 9 bases fitting TRBD1. CDR1 is MDHEN and CDR2 is SYDVKM in the germline V gene. The CDR3 is 13 amino acids. The ends lost 6 bases at V and 2 bases at J; junction bases unmatched: 2. The CDR3 sequence is CASSRTGAYEQYF. The CDR3 DNA reads TGTGCCAGCAGCCGGACAGGGGCCTACGAGCAGTACTTC.

The rearrangement joins TRBV20-1 to TRBJ2-2; the D is unclear. The CDR3 spans 14 residues. With 6 bases removed from V and 0 bases from J, the gap between germline ends came to 11 bases. CDR1 is DFQATT and CDR2 is SNEGSKA in the germline V gene (reference sequence). The CDR3 nucleotides read TGCAGTGCAAAAGGGAAGTCGAACACCGGGGAGCTGTTTTTT. Translated, it gives CSAKGKSNTGELFF.

This clonotype came up many times. The genes are TRBV7-6 and TRBJ2-1; 16 positions match TRBD2. After removal of 4 bases from V and 12 bases from J, the junction contained 6 bases not matched to a gene. There are 15 residues in the CDR3. The germline CDR1 and CDR2 sequences are SGHVS and FNYEAQ. CDR3 loop: CASSSPGLAGGRQFF. CDR3 nucleotides: TGTGCCAGCAGCTCGCCGGGACTAGCGGGAGGGAGGCAGTTCTTC. Using reference TRBV7-6 and TRBJ2-1 for the parts outside the CDR3, the full variable domain is GAGVSQSPRYKVTKRGQDVALRCDPISGHVSLYWYRQALGQGPEFLTYFNYEAQQDKSGLPNDRFSAERPEGSISTLTIQRTEQRDSAMYRCASSSPGLAGGRQFFGPGTRLTVL.

The V gene is TRBV6-1, the J gene TRBJ2-2, with 10 positions matching TRBD1. CDR1 and CDR2 from the germline V gene are MNHNS and SASEGT. After removal of 6 bases from V and 4 bases from J, the junction contained 2 bases not matched to a gene. The CDR3 consists of 14 residues. CDR3 in DNA: TGTGCCAGCAGCCGGGACAGGGGCACCGGGGAGCTGTTTTTT. Translating gives CASSRDRGTGELFF.

The V gene is TRBV7-2, the J gene TRBJ1-1, with 7 bases that match TRBD1. CDR1 is SGHTA, CDR2 FQGNSA, per germline. The CDR3 is 14 residues long. V was pared by 2 bases and J by 3 bases, with 3 bases of the junction left unmatched. CDR3 bases: TGTGCCAGCAGCTTATTTGACAGGGACACTGAAGCTTTCTTT. It codes for CASSLFDRDTEAFF.

The V and J genes are TRBV2 and TRBJ1-4; D is unclear. Trimming stripped 0 bases from V and 8 bases from J, with 4 bases between. Germline lookup yields CDR1 SNHLY and CDR2 FYNNEI. This CDR3 has 12 residues. CDR3 protein: CASSEAWEKLFF. CDR3 sequence (DNA): TGTGCCAGCAGTGAAGCATGGGAAAAACTGTTTTTT.

The chain is built from TRBV19 and TRBJ2-7; 7 bases fit TRBD2. The CDR3 is 12 amino acids. The germline CDR1 and CDR2 sequences are LNHDA and SQIVND (reference sequence). V was clipped by 7 bases and J by 4 bases; unmatched bases: 4. DNA for the CDR3: TGTGCCAGTATTGGGGGAGGGTACGAGCAGTACTTC. It translates to CASIGGGYEQYF. Filled out from reference TRBV19 and TRBJ2-7, the complete variable domain reads DGGITQSPKYLFRKEGQNVTLSCEQNLNHDAMYWYRQDPGQGLRLIYYSQIVNDFQKGDIAEGYSVSREKKESFPLTVTSAQKNPTAFYLCASIGGGYEQYFGPGTRLTVT.

The V call is TRBV29-1, the J call TRBJ1-1; no firm D call. The CDR3 contains 9 residues. Germline V CDR1 and CDR2: SQVTM, ANQGSEA. Trimming cost V 6 bases and J 11 bases, with 10 bases left between them. The CDR3 DNA reads as TGCAGCGTGGGTAGGAATGCTTTCTTT. Its protein product is CSVGRNAFF.

This chain links TRBV5-1 with TRBJ2-7, with D possibly matching TRBD1 (6 bases). CDR3 length: 14 residues. Per germline, CDR1 SGHRS and CDR2 YFSETQ. The ends were cut back, 2 bases at V and 5 bases at J, with 14 bases in the middle. CDR3 coding DNA: TGCGCCAGCAGCTTTTGGGGGCGCGCGAACGAGCAGTACTTC. Translating it yields CASSFWGRANEQYF.

This clonotype has just a few counts. The V and J genes are TRBV3-1 and TRBJ1-1; D is ambiguous. The CDR3 runs 14 residues. The germline V gene has CDR1 LGHDT and CDR2 YNNKEL (reference sequence). Trimming took 3 bases from V and 0 from J, leaving 8 bases between them. As DNA, the CDR3 is TGTGCCAGCAGCCACGGTTCCGTGAACACTGAAGCTTTCTTT. Translating it yields CASSHGSVNTEAFF.

The chain carries TRBV29-1 and TRBJ1-2; 7 bases fit TRBD1. Germline CDR1 and CDR2: SQVTM and ANQGSEA. Unmatched junction bases numbered 8, after V lost 7 bases and J lost 3 bases. CDR3 length: 13 amino acids. The CDR3 DNA reads as TGCAGCGCCGCCGACAGGGCGGACTATGGCTACACCTTC. This encodes CSAADRADYGYTF.

This clonotype has a count of ten or more. This chain uses TRBV20-1 with TRBJ2-7; 11 bases map to TRBD2. This CDR3 has 13 residues. The ends lost 6 bases at V and 7 bases at J; junction bases unmatched: 8. Germline assignment: CDR1 DFQATT and CDR2 SNEGSKA (reference sequence). In nucleotides, the CDR3 is TGCAGTGCCCGACTAGCGGGATTAGGGGAGCAGTACTTC. Translating gives CSARLAGLGEQYF.

This clonotype showed up just a few times. The chain recombines TRBV6-2 or TRBV6-3 with TRBJ2-7; 8 bases fit TRBD2. CDR3 length: 16 residues. The V segment lost 5 bases and the J segment 3 bases; nucleotides outside the gene matches: 12. In germline, CDR1 is MNHEY, CDR2 SVGEGT. Here the CDR3 DNA reads TGTGCCAGCAGTCCCATCAGCGGGAGTTTTCTCTACGAGCAGTACTTC. It encodes CASSPISGSFLYEQYF.

This clonotype has more than one count but fewer than ten. V and J are TRBV6-5 and TRBJ1-1; 9 bases fit TRBD1. This CDR3 region has 14 residues. Losses at the gene ends were 3 bases for V and 9 bases for J; bases not matched to a gene: 8. Germline CDR1 MNHEY, CDR2 SVGAGI. DNA of the CDR3: TGTGCCAGCAGTTATACCCGGGACAGGGCACAAGCTTTCTTT. Its protein is CASSYTRDRAQAFF.

J is TRBJ1-5 and V is TRBV18, with 12 bases aligning to TRBD1. V gave up 3 bases and J gave up 6 bases; unmatched junction bases: 3. This CDR3 has 15 amino acids. Looked up from germline, CDR1 is KGHSH and CDR2 is LQKENI. The CDR3 sequence is CASSPGQGASQPQHF. In DNA form, the CDR3 reads TGTGCCAGCTCACCGGGACAGGGGGCAAGTCAGCCCCAGCATTTT.

At least ten counts were recorded for this clonotype. The rearrangement links TRBV5-6 to TRBJ1-2; D is undetermined. The germline gives CDR1 SGHDT, CDR2 YYEEEE. This CDR3 has 12 amino acids. V dropped 4 bases and J dropped 1 base, with 5 bases sitting between them. The CDR3 loop is CASSRDNYGYTF. CDR3 coding DNA: TGTGCCAGCAGCCGGGATAACTATGGCTACACCTTC.

This clonotype was seen at least ten times. This chain joins TRBV20-1 and TRBJ2-1; D gene unclear. CDR1 is DFQATT and CDR2 is SNEGSKA in the germline V gene (reference sequence). The CDR3 contains 13 residues. V lost 6 bases to trimming and J lost 4 bases, with 13 bases between them. CDR3: CSAASHQYNEQFF. The DNA of the CDR3 is TGCAGTGCCGCTTCCCACCAATACAATGAGCAGTTCTTC.

The sample holds a few counts of this clonotype. This CDR3 is CASSDILLAGVYNEQFF. The CDR3 DNA follows: TGTGCCAGCAGCGACATACTTCTAGCGGGAGTTTACAATGAGCAGTTCTTC. This rearrangement joins TRBV9 to TRBJ2-1; 10 bases map to TRBD2. V was clipped by 3 bases and J by 4 bases; unmatched bases: 10. Germline CDR1 is SGDLS and CDR2 is YYNGEE. The CDR3 covers 17 residues.

J is TRBJ2-1 and V is TRBV11-2; 12 bases agree with TRBD2. The V gene end was trimmed by 5 bases and the J gene end by 6 bases; junction bases not matched to a gene: 8. The CDR3 sequence is 16 residues long. Germline CDR1 reads SGHAT; CDR2 reads FQNNGV. The CDR3 region has the DNA TGTGCCAGCAGCCAATGGACTAGCGGGATCTTCAATGAGCAGTTCTTC. This codes for CASSQWTSGIFNEQFF.

This chain joins TRBV29-1 and TRBJ2-7; 7 bases map to TRBD1. The V and J ends lost 6 bases and 1 base, in that order; junction bases with no gene match: 12. The length of the CDR3 is 15 residues. Germline CDR1 reads SQVTM; CDR2 reads ANQGSEA. This CDR3 is CSVTHRDRPSYEQYF. The CDR3 region has the DNA TGCAGCGTCACCCACCGGGACAGACCATCCTACGAGCAGTACTTC.

This clonotype occurred many times. The chain has TRBV6-5 and TRBJ2-7; 9 nucleotides align to TRBD2. The CDR3 length is 14 residues. The ends lost 4 bases at V and 4 bases at J; junction bases unmatched: 5. Germline CDR1 is MNHEY and CDR2 is SVGAGI. CDR3 coding DNA: TGTGCCAGCAGTTTAGCGGGAGTCGGGTACGAGCAGTACTTC. Protein product: CASSLAGVGYEQYF.

In this sample, this clonotype turned up a few times. This rearrangement joins TRBV28 to TRBJ2-3; a weak D match, TRBD1 (5 bases). V gave up 6 bases and J gave up 4 bases, with 20 bases separating them. Germline V gene lookup returns CDR1 MDHEN and CDR2 SYDVKM. The CDR3 totals 16 residues. The CDR3 here is CASSPDSELAPDTQYF. DNA of the CDR3: TGTGCCAGCAGCCCCGACAGTGAGCTTGCCCCAGATACGCAGTATTTT.

This clonotype occurred a few times. The V gene is TRBV6-6, the J gene TRBJ1-5; 9 bases align to TRBD1. The length of the CDR3 is 17 residues. The J segment lost 3 bases and the V segment lost 6 bases, leaving 12 bases of the junction unmatched. Germline V gene sequence: CDR1 MNHNY, CDR2 SVGAGI (reference sequence). Written as DNA, the CDR3 is TGTGCCAGCAGCCGTACCGGACAGGGGATATTCAATCAGCCCCAGCATTTT. This translates into CASSRTGQGIFNQPQHF.

This clonotype was recorded many times. The chain uses TRBV5-4 and TRBJ2-3, with D possibly being TRBD2 (5 bases). Trimming took off 5 bases at V and 2 bases at J, with 9 bases between the two ends. There are 13 residues in the CDR3. Per the germline V gene, CDR1 is SGHNT and CDR2 is YYREEE (reference sequence). CDR3 protein: CASSPGYTDTQYF. The CDR3 nucleotides are TGTGCCAGCAGTCCGGGGTACACAGATACGCAGTATTTT. Drawing the rest from reference TRBV5-4 and TRBJ2-3, the complete variable domain is ETGVTQSPTHLIKTRGQQVTLRCSSQSGHNTVSWYQQALGQGPQFIFQYYREEENGRGNFPPRFSGLQFPNYSSELNVNALELDDSALYLCASSPGYTDTQYFGPGTRLTVL.

V and J are TRBV7-3 and TRBJ2-3; 8 bases are shared with TRBD2. Germline CDR1 reads SGHTA; CDR2 reads FQGTGA. The V and J ends lost 1 base and 3 bases, in that order; junction bases with no gene match: 6. This CDR3 has 16 residues. CDR3 in amino acids: CASSLMGGLVTDTQYF. DNA for the CDR3: TGTGCCAGCAGCTTAATGGGGGGACTAGTGACAGATACGCAGTATTTT. Together with reference TRBV7-3 and TRBJ2-3, the CDR3 gives the full variable domain: GAGVSQTPSNKVTEKGKYVELRCDPISGHTALYWYRQSLGQGPEFLIYFQGTGAADDSGLPNDRFFAVRPEGSVSTLKIQRTERGDSAVYLCASSLMGGLVTDTQYFGPGTRLTVL.